The 30 T cell receptor beta chains reported below all come from one sample, sequenced in a study of OX40 agonist ivuxolimab in advanced cancers. Only in-frame clones appear in the TCRdb table, and some are missing; sequencing was by immunoSEQ multiplex PCR. The sample lists tens of thousands of clones, around 90% occurring once. The specimen was CD4+ or CD8+ T cells sorted from blood, collected in a trial of the OX40 agonist ivuxolimab. Source of these receptors: an adult with an advanced solid tumor such as melanoma, head and neck, liver or kidney cancer.

The J gene is TRBJ1-1, the V gene TRBV28; TRBD1 matches 9 bases. Unmatched junction bases numbered 8, after V lost 6 bases and J lost 3 bases. This CDR3 contains 15 residues. The germline CDR1 and CDR2 sequences are MDHEN and SYDVKM. CDR3 in DNA: TGTGCCAGCAGCCCCTTGACAGGGGGTTACACTGAAGCTTTCTTT. Its translation: CASSPLTGGYTEAFF.

In this sample, this clone turned up once. The V and J genes are TRBV4-2 and TRBJ2-2, with 8 bases lining up with TRBD1. This CDR3 has 17 amino acids. Germline CDR1 reads LGHNA; CDR2 reads YNFKEQ. Losses at the gene ends were 0 bases for V and 7 bases for J; bases not matched to a gene: 10. The CDR3 loop is CASSQDRIQGAGGELFF. The CDR3, as DNA: TGTGCCAGCAGCCAAGATCGGATCCAGGGGGCGGGCGGGGAGCTGTTTTTT.

This chain uses TRBV4-3 with TRBJ2-3; no clear D. The germline gives CDR1 LGHNA, CDR2 YSLEER. The CDR3 is 17 amino acids. V lost 0 bases and J lost 1, with 14 bases in between. The CDR3 loop is CASSQDLVVPGTDTQYF. Here the CDR3 DNA reads TGCGCCAGCAGCCAAGATTTGGTGGTACCCGGCACAGATACGCAGTATTTT.

The chain is built from TRBV5-1 and TRBJ1-2; D is possibly TRBD1 (5 bases). The CDR3 totals 16 residues. V lost 0 bases and J lost 4, with 16 bases in between. The germline V gene has CDR1 SGHRS and CDR2 YFSETQ. CDR3 in amino acids: CASSLDVEGGGYGYTF. The CDR3 nucleotides are TGCGCCAGCAGCTTGGACGTTGAAGGCGGGGGCTATGGCTACACCTTC.

CDR3 DNA sequence: TGTGCCAGCAGTGAACCGGGAGATCCCCAGCCCCAGCATTTT. It yields the protein CASSEPGDPQPQHF. V is TRBV2 and J is TRBJ1-5; the D is unclear. The CDR3 totals 14 residues. The germline gives CDR1 SNHLY, CDR2 FYNNEI. V was pared by 2 bases and J by 7 bases, with 12 bases between.

This rearrangement joins TRBV28 to TRBJ1-5; D is unresolved. The germline CDR1 and CDR2 sequences are MDHEN and SYDVKM. The ends were cut back, 3 bases at V and 3 bases at J, with 21 bases in the middle. CDR3 length equals 18 residues. The CDR3 nucleotides are TGTGCCAGCAGTTTCCATAACCCCCTGACATCCCTCAATCAGCCCCAGCATTTT. Translated: CASSFHNPLTSLNQPQHF.

V gene TRBV13 combines with J gene TRBJ2-1; D remains unclear. The ends were cut back, 2 bases at V and 6 bases at J, with 5 bases in the middle. Germline V gives CDR1 PRHDT, CDR2 FYEKMQ (reference sequence). The CDR3 loop spans 12 amino acids. The chain's CDR3 is CASSLQVNEQFF. In DNA, the CDR3 is TGTGCCAGCAGCTTACAAGTCAATGAGCAGTTCTTC.

The chain carries TRBV4-1 and TRBJ2-1; 7 bases are shared with TRBD1. V was pared by 1 base and J by 5 bases, with 5 bases of the junction left unmatched. The germline V gene encodes CDR1 MGHRA and CDR2 YSYEKL. The CDR3 covers 15 residues. The CDR3: CASSQGAGTDNEQFF. The CDR3 DNA is TGCGCCAGCAGCCAAGGAGCCGGGACAGACAATGAGCAGTTCTTC.

V gene TRBV27 combines with J gene TRBJ1-2, with TRBD1 matching over 7 bases. Trimming took 4 bases from V and 6 from J; bases not matched to a gene: 5. The CDR3 has 13 amino acids. The germline CDR1 and CDR2 sequences are MNHEY and SMNVEV (reference sequence). For the CDR3, the DNA is TGTGCCAGCAGTTGGACAGGTCACCATGGCTACACCTTC. Amino acids: CASSWTGHHGYTF.

The chain is built from TRBV11-2 and TRBJ1-6; D unclear. The germline V gene encodes CDR1 SGHAT and CDR2 FQNNGV. This CDR3 spans 12 amino acids. V was clipped by 4 bases and J by 5 bases, with 3 bases between them. CDR3 DNA: TGTGCCAGCAGCTACGATAATTCACCCCTCCACTTT. Protein: CASSYDNSPLHF.

CDR3 sequence (DNA): TGTGCCAGCAGCTTGGTGGCGGGCCAGGATAACTATGGCTACACCTTC. Encoded protein: CASSLVAGQDNYGYTF. The V and J genes are TRBV5-6 and TRBJ1-2; D ambiguous. The CDR3 has 16 amino acids. From germline, CDR1 is SGHDT and CDR2 YYEEEE. Trimming took 0 bases from V and 1 from J, leaving 13 bases between them.

This chain joins TRBV28 and TRBJ2-3, with D perhaps TRBD2 (6 bases). CDR1 is MDHEN, CDR2 SYDVKM, per germline. The V end was cut by 2 bases, the J end by 0 bases, with 18 bases between. CDR3 length: 18 residues. CDR3 in amino acids: CASSLRAGRSASTDTQYF. CDR3 sequence (DNA): TGTGCCAGCAGTTTACGGGCGGGGAGAAGTGCTAGCACAGATACGCAGTATTTT. The full variable domain, with the rest looked up from reference TRBV28 and TRBJ2-3, is DVKVTQSSRYLVKRTGEKVFLECVQDMDHENMFWYRQDPGLGLRLIYFSYDVKMKEKGDIPEGYSVSREKKERFSLILESASTNQTSMYLCASSLRAGRSASTDTQYFGPGTRLTVL.

The table lists this clone with a count of one. V and J are TRBV30 and TRBJ2-1; D call uncertain. The CDR3 sequence is 12 residues long. The germline V gene encodes CDR1 GTSNPN and CDR2 SVGIG (reference sequence). Trimming pared 5 bases from V and 7 bases from J, leaving 12 bases between. CDR3 DNA sequence: TGTGCCTGGGACGGACCTGAAAATGAGCAGTTCTTC. This sequence encodes CAWDGPENEQFF.

This rearrangement joins TRBV2 to TRBJ2-2; 13 nucleotides match TRBD2. Unmatched junction bases numbered 12, after V lost 3 bases and J lost 5 bases. The length of the CDR3 is 19 residues. Germline CDR1 SNHLY, CDR2 FYNNEI. CDR3 protein: CASSDPSGTSGGGTGELFF. The CDR3 bases are TGTGCCAGCAGTGACCCTAGCGGTACTAGCGGGGGGGGAACCGGGGAGCTGTTTTTT.

This chain uses TRBV6-5 with TRBJ2-3; D possibly corresponds to TRBD2 (6 bases). The CDR3 runs 15 residues. The germline V and J ends were trimmed by 2 bases and 3 bases, with 12 bases remaining between them. The germline gives CDR1 MNHEY, CDR2 SVGAGI. As DNA, the CDR3 is TGTGCCAGCAGTTACCGGGAGTTTGAGACAGATACGCAGTATTTT. Translating it yields CASSYREFETDTQYF.

V and J are TRBV10-2 and TRBJ2-5; 11 bases are a match to TRBD2. Per germline, CDR1 WSHSY and CDR2 SAAADI. The CDR3 has 15 amino acids. J lost 0 bases, V lost 7 bases, and 4 bases had no gene match. The CDR3 region is CASTSGGLNQETQYF. The CDR3 DNA is TGCGCCAGCACTAGCGGGGGGCTCAACCAAGAGACCCAGTACTTC.

CDR3 DNA sequence: TGTGCCAGCAGCTTAGGCGCCATAGTTCGACTAGCGGGGCCCACAGATACGCAGTATTTT. It is translated as CASSLGAIVRLAGPTDTQYF. The genes are TRBV7-8 and TRBJ2-3, with 11 bases fitting TRBD2. V trimming: 1 base; J trimming: 2 bases; junction bases outside the gene matches: 14. Germline V gene sequence: CDR1 SGHVS, CDR2 FQNEAQ. There are 20 residues in the CDR3.

The V gene is TRBV25-1, the J gene TRBJ2-1; D could derive from TRBD1 or TRBD2 (5 bases each). CDR3 length equals 13 residues. The V gene's germline CDR1 is MGHDK and CDR2 SYGVNS. The germline V and J ends were trimmed by 8 bases and 6 bases, with 14 bases remaining between them. The CDR3 sequence: CASGPGRINEQFF. The CDR3 nucleotides are TGTGCCAGCGGCCCGGGACGTATCAATGAGCAGTTCTTC.

The chain carries TRBV27 and TRBJ1-6, with TRBD1 identical over 7 bases. Trimming at V came to 3 bases and at J to 6 bases, leaving 5 bases not matched to a gene. Germline V gene sequence: CDR1 MNHEY, CDR2 SMNVEV (reference sequence). The CDR3 consists of 15 residues. The CDR3 DNA reads as TGTGCCAGCAGTTTGAGTAGGGGGCCTAATTCACCCCTCCACTTT. Its protein product is CASSLSRGPNSPLHF.

This clone was seen once. V and J are TRBV5-4 and TRBJ2-7, with D perhaps matching TRBD1 (6 bases). The V end lost 3 bases, the J end lost 2 bases, and 9 bases lay between the germline ends. Germline V gives CDR1 SGHNT, CDR2 YYREEE (reference sequence). The CDR3 sequence is 13 residues long. CDR3 nucleotide sequence: TGTGCCAGCAGCTCAGGGGATACCTACGAGCAGTACTTC. Translation gives CASSSGDTYEQYF.

The rearrangement links TRBV18 to TRBJ2-7; tentative D call: TRBD1 (5 bases). V was clipped by 3 bases and J by 5 bases, with 14 bases between them. Germline V gives CDR1 KGHSH, CDR2 LQKENI. This CDR3 spans 14 amino acids. The CDR3 bases are TGTGCCAGCTCACCGAGCAGGGCGCGTAACGAGCAGTACTTC. Residues: CASSPSRARNEQYF.

V is TRBV27 and J is TRBJ1-3, with 8 bases matching TRBD1. The CDR3 is 15 amino acids. With 5 bases clipped from V and 3 bases from J, the junction kept 6 bases outside the gene matches. Germline loops: CDR1 MNHEY, CDR2 SMNVEV (reference sequence). Written as DNA, the CDR3 is TGTGCCAGCAGTCGGACAGGGACTTATGGAAACACCATATATTTT. Translated: CASSRTGTYGNTIYF.

This clone was counted a few times. The V and J genes are TRBV28 and TRBJ1-2; 9 nucleotides match TRBD1. This CDR3 spans 14 amino acids. V was pared by 4 bases and J by 1 base, with 1 base of the junction left unmatched. CDR1 is MDHEN, CDR2 SYDVKM, per germline. In nucleotides, the CDR3 is TGTGCCAGCAGTTGGACAGGGGATAACTATGGCTACACCTTC. Its protein is CASSWTGDNYGYTF.

The chain carries TRBV6-4 and TRBJ2-3, with no clear D. Between the trimmed V and J ends, which lost 3 bases and 2 bases, there was a span of 6 bases. The germline V gene has CDR1 MRHNA and CDR2 SNTAGT. This CDR3 region has 13 residues. Written as DNA, the CDR3 is TGTGCCAGCAGTGAGGGCGACACAGATACGCAGTATTTT. Amino acids: CASSEGDTDTQYF.

This chain links TRBV14 with TRBJ1-1; possibly TRBD1 for D (5 bases). The CDR3 extends over 13 amino acids. The V end was cut by 1 base, the J end by 8 bases, with 11 bases between. Germline V gene lookup returns CDR1 SGHDN and CDR2 FVKESK. The CDR3 spells CASSQVMWGEAFF. The CDR3 DNA follows: TGTGCCAGCAGCCAAGTAATGTGGGGGGAAGCTTTCTTT.

J is TRBJ1-2 and V is TRBV10-3, with D uncertain. V gave up 4 bases and J gave up 8 bases, with 20 bases separating them. From germline, CDR1 is ENHRY and CDR2 SYGVKD. The CDR3 has 15 amino acids. Written as DNA, the CDR3 is TGTGCCATCAGTGCAGCGTCGTCTGCAAAAGGAGGCTACACCTTC. This gives the protein CAISAASSAKGGYTF.

The chain carries TRBV7-6 and TRBJ2-3; the D gene could be TRBD1 or TRBD2 (6 bases each). The CDR3 is 19 residues long. Germline V gene lookup returns CDR1 SGHVS and CDR2 FNYEAQ. The germline V and J ends were trimmed by 2 bases and 0 bases, with 21 bases remaining between them. CDR3 sequence (DNA): TGTGCCAGCAGCTTACGGGGGCTGAGTATGGTTAGTAGCACAGATACGCAGTATTTT. This gives the protein CASSLRGLSMVSSTDTQYF.

A word on this clone: The identical CDR3 is also encoded by other nucleotide sequences in the sample. This chain uses TRBV9 with TRBJ2-2; TRBD1 matches 8 bases. CDR1 is SGDLS and CDR2 is YYNGEE in the germline V gene. The CDR3 extends over 15 amino acids. The ends lost 3 bases at V and 4 bases at J; junction bases unmatched: 5. CDR3 sequence reads: CASSASGGGTGELFF. Written as DNA, the CDR3 is TGTGCCAGCAGCGCTTCAGGGGGCGGCACCGGGGAGCTGTTTTTT.

V usage is TRBV15 and J usage is TRBJ1-1; D is undetermined. The germline V gene has CDR1 LNHNV and CDR2 YYDKDF (reference sequence). The CDR3 is 13 amino acids. V dropped 6 bases and J dropped 4 bases, with 12 bases sitting between them. CDR3 loop: CATSDREGTEAFF. The CDR3 coding sequence is TGTGCCACCAGTGACCGAGAAGGCACTGAAGCTTTCTTT.

The rearrangement links TRBV9 to TRBJ2-3, with D perhaps matching TRBD2 (6 bases). V shed 3 bases and J shed 0 bases, with 14 bases lying between them. Looked up from germline, CDR1 is SGDLS and CDR2 is YYNGEE. This CDR3 has 16 amino acids. Here the CDR3 DNA reads TGTGCCAGCAGCGCCACCAGGGACTTGAGCACAGATACGCAGTATTTT. Protein product: CASSATRDLSTDTQYF.